This TCR beta chain was obtained from a study of T cells in Graves' hyperthyroidism and ophthalmopathy. The study's findings and limits: Ophthalmopathy was identified by the model a median approximately 6.4 months ahead of onset.

With respect to this clonotype: Its specificity is unknown.

Looked up from germline, CDR1 is ENHRY and CDR2 is SYGVKD. Trimming stripped 4 bases from V and 5 bases from J, with 12 bases between. This CDR3 spans 15 amino acids. RNA transcripts served as the template for amplifying TCR beta CDR3 regions. TCR CDR3 regions were first amplified by RT-PCR with HTBI primers. Each CDR3 protein gets one entry after TCRdb re-called the multiplex PCR reads with MiXCR. The sample lists almost 600,000 distinct CDR3 sequences, 35% to 55% seen once, with approximately 7.5% in the top ten. Diagnostic assessment was based on clinical symptoms, serum thyroxine and TRAb, thyroid ultrasound and orbital computed tomography.

The J gene is TRBJ1-6, the V gene TRBV10-3; D possibly corresponds to TRBD1 (6 bases). Sample: peripheral blood or thyroid tissue (not recorded which). This receptor was identified in a woman younger than 30 with Graves' hyperthyroidism. The DNA of the CDR3 is TGTGCCATCAGTGGACTGGACAGCAATAATTCACCCCTCCACTTT. Its protein product is CAISGLDSNNSPLHF.